The rows below give T cell receptor beta chains drawn from one sample of a study of blood T cell repertoires in COVID-19. Assay: immunoSEQ multiplex PCR; the TCRdb copy retains only in-frame clones and omits some. This table has about 160,000 clones, 85% appearing once. Input material: peripheral blood. All receptors come from a human donor with acute or convalescent COVID-19. The donor label of this sample is uncertain. Each CDR3 is given with its conserved first and last residue. The D gene is left open where the match is weak. Clone size, where shown, is once, few, many, or a class for clones that have expanded.

j_call clone_size d_call v_call cdr3_nt cdr3_aa
TRBJ2-2 few TRBD1 TRBV18 TGTGCCAGCTCACCACTCAATGGGGACAGGAGGGGATCCACCGGGGAGCTGTTTTTT CASSPLNGDRRGSTGELFF
TRBJ1-1 . . TRBV7-6 TGTGCCAGCAGCCCGAGGGCATACATGAACACTGAAGCTTTCTTT CASSPRAYMNTEAFF
TRBJ2-4 . TRBD2 TRBV6-2/TRBV6-3 TGTGCCAGCAGTTACTCGTCTCCAGCGGGGGTAAACATTCAGTACTTC CASSYSSPAGVNIQYF
TRBJ1-1 . . TRBV4-2 TGTGCCAGCAGCCAAACAGGAACCTTGAACACTGAAGCTTTCTTT CASSQTGTLNTEAFF
TRBJ1-6 . . TRBV28 TGTGCCAGCAGTCCCCGCCAGGGGCTCCACTTT CASSPRQGLHF
TRBJ2-6 . . TRBV18 TGTGCCAGCTCACCACAGGAGGTGCGATCTGGGGCCAACGTCCTGACTTTC CASSPQEVRSGANVLTF
TRBJ2-1 . TRBD2 TRBV3-1/TRBV3-2 TGTGCCAGCAGCTTAAGCGGGGGGGCAGGCTATGAGCAGTTCTTC CASSLSGGAGYEQFF
TRBJ1-5 . TRBD1 TRBV6-4 TGTGCCAGTCCGGACCCCGGGGGGGAGGGGGCATTCGTTCAGCCCCAGCATTTT CASPDPGGEGAFVQPQHF
TRBJ2-3 . TRBD2 TRBV5-1 TGCGCCAGCAGCGTAGGACTAGCCGGCACAGATACGCAGTATTTT CASSVGLAGTDTQYF
TRBJ2-1 . TRBD2 TRBV5-1 TGCGCCAGCAGCTTCCGACTAGCGGGGGCTCTCTACAATGAGCAGTTCTTC CASSFRLAGALYNEQFF
TRBJ2-3 . TRBD1 TRBV24-1 TGTGCCACCACCTCGACAGGGGGCTCAGATACGCAGTATTTT CATTSTGGSDTQYF
TRBJ2-7 . . TRBV29-1 TGCAGCGGGGGACATTCACACGAGCAGTACTTC CSGGHSHEQYF
TRBJ1-5 once . TRBV28 TGTGCCAGCAAGCAGGGGCTAAATCAGCCCCAGCATTTT CASKQGLNQPQHF
TRBJ1-1 . . TRBV3-1/TRBV3-2 TGTGCCAGCAGCCAAGGGGGGGTTGAAGCTTTCTTT CASSQGGVEAFF
TRBJ2-5 . TRBD2 TRBV7-8 TGTGCCAGCAGCCGTAGGGCCCGCTCTAGCGGGGGGCAAGAGACCCAGTACTTC CASSRRARSSGGQETQYF
TRBJ1-2 few . TRBV4-3 TGCGCCAGCAGCCAGGAAAGACAGGTCCGAGGGGATGGCTACACCTTC CASSQERQVRGDGYTF
TRBJ2-7 . . TRBV10-3 TGTGCCATCAGTGCTTCCGGGGGCTCCTACGAGCAGTACTTC CAISASGGSYEQYF
TRBJ1-4 . . TRBV12-3/TRBV12-4 TGTGCCACCACTGACAGGATTAATGAAAAACTGTTTTTT CATTDRINEKLFF
TRBJ1-2 . . TRBV29-1 TGCAGCGTTAGGGGCCAGAACTATGGCTACACCTTC CSVRGQNYGYTF
TRBJ1-6 . TRBD1 TRBV5-1 TGCGCCAGCAGGTTACCTGACAGGGATTCACCCCTCCACTTT CASRLPDRDSPLHF
TRBJ1-3 few . TRBV10-3 TGTGCCATCAGGGACAGCTCTGGAAACACCATATATTTT CAIRDSSGNTIYF
TRBJ1-2 . . TRBV20-1 TGCAGTGCTAGTTGGCCCGCCCTGGATGGCTACACCTTC CSASWPALDGYTF
TRBJ1-1 . . TRBV30 TGTGCCTGGACTGGGGGGGCGAGCACTGAAGCTTTCTTT CAWTGGASTEAFF
TRBJ1-6 . . TRBV11-2 TGTGCCAGCAGCGCCCCCCTCCAGGGGTTCTATTCACCCCTCCACTTT CASSAPLQGFYSPLHF
TRBJ1-5 . . TRBV20-1 TGCAGTGCTCTAGACCGGCAGCCCCAGCATTTT CSALDRQPQHF
TRBJ1-3 few . TRBV5-4 TGTGCCAGCAGCCGGGAGCGGGCTGGAAACACCATATATTTT CASSRERAGNTIYF
TRBJ1-2 . . TRBV18 TGTGCCAGCTCACCATCAGGGAGGGATGGCTACACCTTC CASSPSGRDGYTF
TRBJ1-5 . . TRBV11-2 TGTGCCAGCAGCTTTAGAGCCGAGGGTCAGCCCCAGCATTTT CASSFRAEGQPQHF
TRBJ1-4 . TRBD1 TRBV5-5 TGTGCCAGCAGCTTGGCTGGGACAGCAACTAATGAAAAACTGTTTTTT CASSLAGTATNEKLFF
TRBJ2-2 . . TRBV19 TGTGCCAGTAGTAAGGACAGCGTAAGCCGGGAGCTGTTTTTT CASSKDSVSRELFF
TRBJ2-2 . . TRBV30 TGTGCCTGGAGCCTCCCCCGGGAGCTGTTTTTT CAWSLPRELFF
TRBJ1-1 . . TRBV7-3 TGTGCCAGCAGCTCCAAACAGGGAAAGAACACTGAAGCTTTCTTT CASSSKQGKNTEAFF
TRBJ2-2 few TRBD2 TRBV11-2 TGTGCCAGCAGCCGACTAGCGGGGCTTCCCAGGACCGGGGAGCTGTTTTTT CASSRLAGLPRTGELFF
TRBJ2-2 . TRBD2 TRBV15 TGTGCCACCACCAAGCACGGGACTAGCGGGGGGGCTACCGGGGAGCTGTTTTTT CATTKHGTSGGATGELFF
TRBJ1-5 . . TRBV30 TGTGCCTGGAGTGTACGACAGGATCAGCCCCAGCATTTT CAWSVRQDQPQHF
TRBJ2-1 once . TRBV3-1/TRBV3-2 TGTGCCAGCAGCTCCCGAGATGAGCAGTTCTTC CASSSRDEQFF
TRBJ2-4 . TRBD2 TRBV19 TGTGCCAGTAGCAAGTGGGCGGGGGATACCAAAAACATTCAGTACTTC CASSKWAGDTKNIQYF
TRBJ2-7 . . TRBV21-1 TGTGCCAGGACTAGCGGCTCCTACGAGCAGTACTTC CARTSGSYEQYF
TRBJ2-3 once . TRBV3-1/TRBV3-2 TGTGCCAGCAGCCACTCCTCGCGGGGAGGAGCAGATACGCAGTATTTT CASSHSSRGGADTQYF
TRBJ1-2 . TRBD1 TRBV5-1 TGCGCCAGCAGCATTGACAGGGGGCGCCGCTATGGCTACACCTTC CASSIDRGRRYGYTF
TRBJ1-4 . . TRBV7-9 TGTGCCAGCAGCCGGAGGCAAGAAAAACTGTTTTTT CASSRRQEKLFF
TRBJ2-4 few TRBD2 TRBV3-1/TRBV3-2 TGTGCCAGCAGCCAAGTTTCGGTAGCGGGAGACATTCAGTACTTC CASSQVSVAGDIQYF
TRBJ1-1 . . TRBV30 TGTGCCTGGAGCAAGGGGATACCTGCAGCTTTCTTT CAWSKGIPAAFF
TRBJ2-2 few . TRBV5-4 TGTGCCAGCAGCTTGGGAGGCGGGGGCCACACCGGGGAGCTGTTTTTT CASSLGGGGHTGELFF
TRBJ1-2 . TRBD1 TRBV6-5 TGTGCCAGCAGTTACACGGGACAGGGTAGCGGCTACACCTTC CASSYTGQGSGYTF
TRBJ1-2 . . TRBV11-2 TGTGCCAGCAGCCGACAAGATAACTATGGCTACACCTTC CASSRQDNYGYTF
TRBJ1-4 . TRBD1 TRBV6-5 TGTGCCAGCAGTTTCGACGGGACAGATGAAAAACTGTTTTTT CASSFDGTDEKLFF
TRBJ1-1 . . TRBV4-1 TGCGCCAGCAGCCTATTAACTAGCGCCCGCAGAGTGAACACTGAAGCTTTCTTT CASSLLTSARRVNTEAFF